The 25 T cell receptor beta chains in this list originate from one sample, sequenced in a study of lymphopenia after photon versus proton radiotherapy. The assay was immunoSEQ multiplex PCR, and TCRdb's table has in-frame clones only and misses some. The table records approximately 170,000 clones, about 85% of them present only once. This specimen was peripheral blood, taken from a patient treated with photon-based radiotherapy. Every receptor here comes from a man between 50 and 59 years old with gastric cancer.

The chain has TRBV27 and TRBJ2-1; a possible D gene is TRBD2 (6 bases). Germline assignment: CDR1 MNHEY and CDR2 SMNVEV (reference sequence). The CDR3 loop spans 15 amino acids. The V end lost 2 bases, the J end lost 0 bases, and 8 bases lay between the germline ends. This chain's CDR3 is CASSLRGNSYNEQFF. The CDR3 DNA reads TGTGCCAGCAGTTTACGCGGGAACTCCTACAATGAGCAGTTCTTC.

This chain joins TRBV27 and TRBJ2-3; 8 nucleotides match TRBD2. V was pared by 6 bases and J by 0 bases, with 2 bases of the junction left unmatched. Germline V gives CDR1 MNHEY, CDR2 SMNVEV (reference sequence). The CDR3 runs 14 residues. The CDR3 coding sequence is TGTGCCAGCAGCGGACTAGCTAGCACAGATACGCAGTATTTT. Translation gives CASSGLASTDTQYF.

V gene TRBV2 combines with J gene TRBJ2-2, with unresolved D. Trimming pared 4 bases from V and 6 bases from J, leaving 9 bases between. Per the germline V gene, CDR1 is SNHLY and CDR2 is FYNNEI. The CDR3 is 13 amino acids. This chain's CDR3 is CASSVETSGELFF. CDR3 in DNA: TGTGCCAGCAGTGTTGAGACGTCCGGGGAGCTGTTTTTT.

The chain is built from TRBV11-1 and TRBJ2-2; D is undetermined. The CDR3 covers 12 residues. Germline V gene sequence: CDR1 SGHAT, CDR2 FQDESV (reference sequence). Trimming removed 8 bases at V and 5 bases at J, with 9 bases between. CDR3 loop: CASELQTGELFF. CDR3 nucleotides: TGTGCCAGCGAACTACAGACCGGGGAGCTGTTTTTT. Filled out from reference TRBV11-1 and TRBJ2-2, the complete variable domain reads EAEVAQSPRYKITEKSQAVAFWCDPISGHATLYWYRQILGQGPELLVQFQDESVVDDSQLPKDRFSAERLKGVDSTLKIQPAELGDSAMYLCASELQTGELFFGEGSRLTVL.

The rearrangement uses TRBV2 and TRBJ2-7; D may be TRBD1 (6 bases). The length of the CDR3 is 21 residues. Germline V gene lookup returns CDR1 SNHLY and CDR2 FYNNEI. Trimming pared 8 bases from V and 0 bases from J, leaving 35 bases between. DNA of the CDR3: TGTGCCAGCCAAAATTACCTAGTACGCAAAGACCGGGACACTCCCTCCTACGAGCAGTACTTC. Translation gives CASQNYLVRKDRDTPSYEQYF.

This clone was observed a single time. J is TRBJ2-5 and V is TRBV28, with 7 bases matching TRBD1. V lost 6 bases to trimming and J lost 2 bases; unmatched junction nucleotides: 6. The germline V gene encodes CDR1 MDHEN and CDR2 SYDVKM. The CDR3 runs to 14 residues. This chain's CDR3 is CASRPGTAQETQYF. In nucleotides, the CDR3 is TGTGCCAGCAGGCCCGGGACAGCACAAGAGACCCAGTACTTC.

V gene TRBV7-2 combines with J gene TRBJ2-1; 7 bases match TRBD2. V shed 2 bases and J 6 bases; nucleotides not matched to a gene: 7. This CDR3 has 15 residues. Germline CDR1 reads SGHTA; CDR2 reads FQGNSA. The CDR3 nucleotides read TGTGCCAGCAGCTTACTTGGACTAGATATCAATGAGCAGTTCTTC. Its translation: CASSLLGLDINEQFF. Based on the CDR3 plus reference TRBV7-2 and TRBJ2-1, the full variable domain is GAGVSQSPSNKVTEKGKDVELRCDPISGHTALYWYRQSLGQGLEFLIYFQGNSAPDKSGLPSDRFSAERTGGSVSTLTIQRTQQEDSAVYLCASSLLGLDINEQFFGPGTRLTVL.

About this clone: Different DNA sequences within this sample yield the same CDR3. The chain employs TRBV29-1 and TRBJ1-2; 9 positions agree with TRBD1. Trimming at V came to 1 base and at J to 8 bases, leaving 5 bases not matched to a gene. The germline CDR1 and CDR2 sequences are SQVTM and ANQGSEA. This CDR3 spans 13 amino acids. DNA for the CDR3: TGCAGCGTTGAAGGGACAGGGGTAGGAGGCTACACCTTC. This codes for CSVEGTGVGGYTF. Full variable domain (rest looked up from reference TRBV29-1 and TRBJ1-2): SAVISQKPSRDICQRGTSLTIQCQVDSQVTMMFWYRQQPGQSLTLIATANQGSEATYESGFVIDKFPISRPNLTFSTLTVSNMSPEDSSIYLCSVEGTGVGGYTFGSGTRLTVV.

This clone was counted only a few times. This chain links TRBV28 with TRBJ2-7; D is perhaps TRBD1 or TRBD2 (5 bases each). The CDR3 runs to 14 residues. The V and J ends lost 4 bases and 5 bases respectively, with 15 bases between them. Looked up from germline, CDR1 is MDHEN and CDR2 is SYDVKM. The CDR3 DNA follows: TGTGCCAGCAGTTCGGCCGCAGGGACCGACGAGCAGTACTTC. It encodes CASSSAAGTDEQYF.

This rearrangement joins TRBV6-4 to TRBJ2-1; 11 bases fit TRBD2. V was clipped by 4 bases and J by 6 bases; unmatched bases: 5. The germline CDR1 and CDR2 sequences are MRHNA and SNTAGT. The length of the CDR3 is 15 residues. The DNA of the CDR3 is TGTGCCAGCAGTGTTACTAGCGGGAGCGGCAATGAGCAGTTCTTC. It codes for CASSVTSGSGNEQFF.

The chain has TRBV20-1 and TRBJ2-2; D gene unclear. V was shortened by 3 bases and J by 5 bases, with 4 bases between the two germline ends. Germline V lookup: CDR1 DFQATT, CDR2 SNEGSKA (reference sequence). This CDR3 spans 11 amino acids. In DNA, the CDR3 is TGCAGTGCTAGCGGGACCGGGGAGCTGTTTTTT. This sequence encodes CSASGTGELFF.

J is TRBJ2-1 and V is TRBV7-2, with TRBD2 matching 11 bases. The CDR3 is 15 residues long. Germline V gives CDR1 SGHTA, CDR2 FQGNSA. V lost 6 bases, J lost 4 bases, and 5 bases stayed unmatched. The CDR3 sequence: CASRVTSGVYNEQFF. DNA of the CDR3: TGTGCCAGCAGAGTGACTAGCGGGGTTTACAATGAGCAGTTCTTC.

In its sample, this clone was seen once. The gene calls are TRBV7-2 and TRBJ1-5; 8 bases fit TRBD1. The V segment lost 2 bases and the J segment 2 bases; nucleotides outside the gene matches: 5. The CDR3 totals 16 residues. Germline CDR1 is SGHTA and CDR2 is FQGNSA. The CDR3 protein is CASSLSAGGGNQPQHF. DNA of the CDR3: TGTGCCAGCAGCTTATCAGCAGGGGGCGGCAATCAGCCCCAGCATTTT. Supplemented by reference TRBV7-2 and TRBJ1-5, the full variable domain reads GAGVSQSPSNKVTEKGKDVELRCDPISGHTALYWYRQSLGQGLEFLIYFQGNSAPDKSGLPSDRFSAERTGGSVSTLTIQRTQQEDSAVYLCASSLSAGGGNQPQHFGDGTRLSIL.

The sample holds one count of this clone. V gene TRBV27 combines with J gene TRBJ2-7; TRBD2 matches 12 bases. CDR3 length: 17 residues. Germline lookup yields CDR1 MNHEY and CDR2 SMNVEV (reference sequence). The junction had 12 bases not matched to a gene; V was cut back by 4 bases and J by 5 bases. The CDR3 region is CASSSPGLAGWVNEQYF. The DNA for the CDR3 is TGTGCCAGCAGTTCCCCGGGACTAGCGGGCTGGGTGAACGAGCAGTACTTC.

The chain carries TRBV2 and TRBJ2-5; perhaps D is TRBD1 or TRBD2 (5 bases each). The CDR3 spans 13 residues. Per germline, CDR1 SNHLY and CDR2 FYNNEI. Between the trimmed V and J ends, which lost 6 bases and 5 bases, there was a span of 13 bases. The chain's CDR3 is CASSPGGLETQYF. DNA of the CDR3: TGTGCCAGCAGCCCTGGGGGATTGGAGACCCAGTACTTC.

The chain has TRBV28 and TRBJ1-1; 7 bases match TRBD1. The ends lost 7 bases at V and 5 bases at J; junction bases unmatched: 7. This CDR3 comprises 13 residues. CDR1 is MDHEN and CDR2 is SYDVKM in the germline V gene. CDR3 residues: CASNLQGRTEAFF. CDR3 bases: TGTGCCAGCAATCTACAGGGGAGAACTGAAGCTTTCTTT.

The chain combines TRBV9 with TRBJ2-7; D is uncertain. The CDR3 contains 14 residues. Germline loops: CDR1 SGDLS, CDR2 YYNGEE. Trimming shortened V by 0 bases and J by 2 bases, and 9 bases separated the two germline ends. CDR3 nucleotides: TGTGCCAGCAGCGTAGATTCAGCACCCTACGAGCAGTACTTC. Translated, it gives CASSVDSAPYEQYF.

The V gene is TRBV4-1, the J gene TRBJ2-1, with a weak D call TRBD2 (6 bases). The CDR3 extends over 14 amino acids. Between the trimmed V and J ends, which lost 1 base and 6 bases, there was a span of 10 bases. CDR1 and CDR2 (germline): MGHRA, YSYEKL. The CDR3 here is CASSQAGVLNEQFF. The CDR3 DNA reads TGCGCCAGCAGCCAAGCGGGGGTTCTCAATGAGCAGTTCTTC.

V is TRBV7-2 and J is TRBJ1-5; the D is unclear. The CDR3 totals 14 residues. The V gene lost 6 bases and the J gene lost 3 bases, with 12 bases spanning the gap. Germline CDR1 and CDR2: SGHTA and FQGNSA. Here the CDR3 reads CASRPGGHNQPQHF. As DNA, the CDR3 is TGTGCCAGCAGGCCGGGCGGGCACAATCAGCCCCAGCATTTT.

V and J are TRBV6-6 and TRBJ1-1; D unresolved. V was cut by 7 bases and J by 1 base, with 13 bases left in between. The CDR3 extends over 14 amino acids. Germline lookup yields CDR1 MNHNY and CDR2 SVGAGI (reference sequence). The DNA of the CDR3 is TGTGCCAGCATCAAGAGGACGGAGAACACTGAAGCTTTCTTT. Translation: CASIKRTENTEAFF.

This clone occurred once. This chain links TRBV19 with TRBJ1-1; D might be TRBD1 (5 bases). Germline V gene lookup returns CDR1 LNHDA and CDR2 SQIVND (reference sequence). Trimming shortened V by 8 bases and J by 6 bases, and 16 bases separated the two germline ends. This CDR3 is 13 amino acids long. DNA of the CDR3: TGTGCCAGTGGCCGGGACCAACGCTCTGAAGCTTTCTTT. Amino acid sequence: CASGRDQRSEAFF.

The J gene is TRBJ2-2, the V gene TRBV28; 8 positions agree with TRBD2. CDR1 and CDR2 from the germline V gene are MDHEN and SYDVKM. CDR3 length equals 16 residues. Trimming at V came to 4 bases and at J to 1 base, leaving 5 bases not matched to a gene. This CDR3 is CASSSPLAGNTGELFF. As DNA, the CDR3 is TGTGCCAGCAGTTCCCCCCTAGCGGGGAACACCGGGGAGCTGTTTTTT.

This chain uses TRBV5-1 with TRBJ2-2; TRBD2 is a possible D gene (7 bases). Deletions cut 2 bases from V and 7 bases from J, with 15 bases between. The CDR3 is 15 residues long. Germline values: CDR1 SGHRS, CDR2 YFSETQ. The CDR3 region is CASSFAGGAGGELFF. CDR3 sequence (DNA): TGCGCCAGCAGCTTTGCTGGGGGGGCAGGCGGGGAGCTGTTTTTT.

The V gene is TRBV4-1, the J gene TRBJ2-7, with 10 bases lining up with TRBD2. CDR1 and CDR2 (germline): MGHRA, YSYEKL. This CDR3 has 16 residues. V was clipped by 3 bases and J by 0 bases; unmatched bases: 5. The CDR3 region is CASSQGSGGASYEQYF. The DNA of the CDR3 is TGCGCCAGCAGCCAGGGGAGCGGGGGGGCCTCCTACGAGCAGTACTTC.

V gene TRBV11-3 combines with J gene TRBJ2-2, with unresolved D. Germline V gene lookup returns CDR1 SGHNT and CDR2 YENEEA. V lost 6 bases and J lost 4, with 9 bases in between. The length of the CDR3 is 13 residues. Written as DNA, the CDR3 is TGTGCCAGCAGAACATCATTCACCGGGGAGCTGTTTTTT. Translating gives CASRTSFTGELFF. Together with reference TRBV11-3 and TRBJ2-2, the CDR3 gives the full variable domain: EAGVVQSPRYKIIEKKQPVAFWCNPISGHNTLYWYLQNLGQGPELLIRYENEEAVDDSQLPKDRFSAERLKGVDSTLKIQPAELGDSAVYLCASRTSFTGELFFGEGSRLTVL.